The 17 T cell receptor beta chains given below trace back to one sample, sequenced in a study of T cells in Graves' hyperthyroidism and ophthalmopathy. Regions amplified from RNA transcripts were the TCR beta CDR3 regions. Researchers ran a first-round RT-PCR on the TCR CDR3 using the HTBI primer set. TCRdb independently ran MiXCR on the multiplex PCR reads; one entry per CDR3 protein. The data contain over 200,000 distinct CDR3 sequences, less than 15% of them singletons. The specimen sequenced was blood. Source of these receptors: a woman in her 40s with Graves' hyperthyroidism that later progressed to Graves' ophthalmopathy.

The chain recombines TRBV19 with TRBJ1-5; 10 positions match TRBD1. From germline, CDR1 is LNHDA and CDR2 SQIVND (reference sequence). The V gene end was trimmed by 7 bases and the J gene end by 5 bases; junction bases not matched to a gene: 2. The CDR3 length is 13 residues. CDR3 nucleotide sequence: TGTGCCAGTAAGGGACAGGGGTATCAGCCCCAGCATTTT. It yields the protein CASKGQGYQPQHF.

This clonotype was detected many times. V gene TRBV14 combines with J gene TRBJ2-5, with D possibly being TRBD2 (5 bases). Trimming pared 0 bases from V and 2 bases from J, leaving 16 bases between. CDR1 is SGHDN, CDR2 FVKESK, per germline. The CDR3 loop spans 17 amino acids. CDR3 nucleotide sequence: TGTGCCAGCAGCCAAGATATTTTTGGAGCGGAGCAAGAGACCCAGTACTTC. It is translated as CASSQDIFGAEQETQYF.

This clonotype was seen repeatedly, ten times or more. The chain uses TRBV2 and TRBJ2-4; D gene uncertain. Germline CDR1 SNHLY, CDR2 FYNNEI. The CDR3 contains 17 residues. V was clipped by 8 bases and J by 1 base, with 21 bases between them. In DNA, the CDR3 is TGTGCCAGCGGTTTTTCGTCGGGCCCTCGGGCCAAAAACATTCAGTACTTC. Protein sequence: CASGFSSGPRAKNIQYF.

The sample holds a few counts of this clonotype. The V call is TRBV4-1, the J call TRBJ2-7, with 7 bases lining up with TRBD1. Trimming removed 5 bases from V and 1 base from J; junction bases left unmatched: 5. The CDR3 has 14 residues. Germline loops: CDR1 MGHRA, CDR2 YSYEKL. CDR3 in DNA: TGCGCCAGCAGCTATGGGACAGCTTCCTACGAGCAGTACTTC. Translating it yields CASSYGTASYEQYF.

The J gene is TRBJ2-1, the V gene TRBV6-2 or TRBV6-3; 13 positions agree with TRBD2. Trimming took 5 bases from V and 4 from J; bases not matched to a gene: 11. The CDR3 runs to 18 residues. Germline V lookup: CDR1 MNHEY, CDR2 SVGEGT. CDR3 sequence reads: CASSGEGTSGTYYNEQFF. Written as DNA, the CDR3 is TGTGCCAGCAGTGGGGAGGGGACTAGCGGGACCTATTACAATGAGCAGTTCTTC.

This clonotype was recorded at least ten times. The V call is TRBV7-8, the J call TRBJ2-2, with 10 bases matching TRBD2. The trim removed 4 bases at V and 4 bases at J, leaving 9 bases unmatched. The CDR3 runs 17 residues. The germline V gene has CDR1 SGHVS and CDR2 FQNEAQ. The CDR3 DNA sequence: TGTGCCAGCAGCTCCACTTTAGCGGGAGGTACCACCGGGGAGCTGTTTTTT. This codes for CASSSTLAGGTTGELFF.

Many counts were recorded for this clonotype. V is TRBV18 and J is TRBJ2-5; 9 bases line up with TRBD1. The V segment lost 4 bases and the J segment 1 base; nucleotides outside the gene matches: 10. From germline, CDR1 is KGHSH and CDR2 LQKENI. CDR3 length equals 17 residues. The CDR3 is CASSHRTGDYFQETQYF. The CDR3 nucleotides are TGTGCCAGCTCACACCGGACAGGGGATTATTTCCAAGAGACCCAGTACTTC.

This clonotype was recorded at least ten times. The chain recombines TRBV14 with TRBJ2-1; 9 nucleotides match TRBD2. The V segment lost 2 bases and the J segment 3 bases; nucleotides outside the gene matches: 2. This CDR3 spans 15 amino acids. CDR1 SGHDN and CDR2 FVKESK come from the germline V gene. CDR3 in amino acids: CASSQLAGNYNEQFF. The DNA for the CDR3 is TGTGCCAGCAGCCAACTAGCGGGGAACTACAATGAGCAGTTCTTC.

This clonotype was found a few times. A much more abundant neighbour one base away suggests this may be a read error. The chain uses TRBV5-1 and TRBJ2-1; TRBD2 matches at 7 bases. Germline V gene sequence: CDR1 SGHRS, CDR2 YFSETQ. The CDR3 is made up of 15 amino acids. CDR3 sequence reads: CVSGERRISYNEQFF. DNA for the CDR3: TGCGTCAGCGGGGAAAGGAGAATCTCCTACAATGAGCAGTTCTTC.

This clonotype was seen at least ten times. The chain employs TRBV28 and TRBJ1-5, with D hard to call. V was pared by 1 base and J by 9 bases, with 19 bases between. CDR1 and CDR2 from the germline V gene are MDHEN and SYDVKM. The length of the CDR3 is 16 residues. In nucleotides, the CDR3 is TGTGCCAGCAGTTTATCCCCGTTAAGCGCGAAGGGGCCCCAGCATTTT. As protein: CASSLSPLSAKGPQHF.

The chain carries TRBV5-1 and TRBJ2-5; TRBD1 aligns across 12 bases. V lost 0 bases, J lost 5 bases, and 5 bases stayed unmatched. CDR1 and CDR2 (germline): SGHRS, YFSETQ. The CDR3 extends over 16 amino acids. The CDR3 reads CASSLVGTGGIETQYF. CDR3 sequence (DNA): TGCGCCAGCAGCTTGGTAGGGACAGGGGGCATCGAGACCCAGTACTTC.

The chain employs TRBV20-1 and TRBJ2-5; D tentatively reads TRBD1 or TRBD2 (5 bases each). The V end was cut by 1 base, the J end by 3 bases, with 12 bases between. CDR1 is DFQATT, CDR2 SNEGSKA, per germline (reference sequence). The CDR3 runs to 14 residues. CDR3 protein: CSARVTGPKETQYF. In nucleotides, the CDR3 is TGCAGTGCTAGAGTAACGGGGCCGAAAGAGACCCAGTACTTC.

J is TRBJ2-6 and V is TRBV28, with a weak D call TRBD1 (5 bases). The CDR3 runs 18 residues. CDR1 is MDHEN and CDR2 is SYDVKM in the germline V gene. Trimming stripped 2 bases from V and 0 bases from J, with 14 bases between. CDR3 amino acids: CASSLNQGKVSGANVLTF. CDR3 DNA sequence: TGTGCCAGCAGTTTAAACCAGGGCAAAGTCTCTGGGGCCAACGTCCTGACTTTC.

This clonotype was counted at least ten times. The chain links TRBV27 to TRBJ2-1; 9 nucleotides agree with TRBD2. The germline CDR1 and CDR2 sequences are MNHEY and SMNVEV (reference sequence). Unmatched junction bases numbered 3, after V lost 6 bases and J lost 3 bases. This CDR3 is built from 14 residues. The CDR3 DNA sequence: TGTGCCAGCAGGGGCGGGAGGGGCTACAATGAGCAGTTCTTC. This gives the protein CASRGGRGYNEQFF.

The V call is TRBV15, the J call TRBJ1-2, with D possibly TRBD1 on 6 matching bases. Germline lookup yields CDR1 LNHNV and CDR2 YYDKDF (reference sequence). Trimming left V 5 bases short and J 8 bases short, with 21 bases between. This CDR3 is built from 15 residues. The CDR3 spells CATSGYGGEAGGYTF. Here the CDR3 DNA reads TGTGCCACCAGCGGTTACGGGGGCGAGGCGGGGGGCTACACCTTC.

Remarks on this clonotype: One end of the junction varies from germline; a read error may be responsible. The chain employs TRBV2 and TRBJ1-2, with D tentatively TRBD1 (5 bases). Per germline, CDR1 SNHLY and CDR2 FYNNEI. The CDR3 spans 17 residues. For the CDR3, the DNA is TGTGCCAGCAATGAAGCATACTCTCAGGGACGGCGGATCCGCTACACCTTC. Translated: CASNEAYSQGRRIRYTF.

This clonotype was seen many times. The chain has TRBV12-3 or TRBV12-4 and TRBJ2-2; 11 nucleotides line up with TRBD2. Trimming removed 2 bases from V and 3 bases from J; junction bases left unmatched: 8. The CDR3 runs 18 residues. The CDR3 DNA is TGTGCCAGCAGTTTAAGCAAACTAGCGGGAGTCGACACCGGGGAGCTGTTTTTT. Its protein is CASSLSKLAGVDTGELFF.